This entry is about one TCR beta chain. Its cognate antigen is unknown. The source of the sample is a study of T cells in localized non-small cell lung cancer. General observations from the study: Appearances in adjacent lung were noted for a median 57 of the top 100 tumor clones. Of the tissues analyzed, uninvolved adjacent lung showed maximal T cell clonality, greater than tumor. Multi-region tumor sequencing was not done, so intratumor heterogeneity could not be excluded.

Produced via immunoSEQ multiplex PCR; TCRdb's table is partial and in-frame only. Found here are 90,000 to 95,000 clones, roughly 87% of them singletons; the top ten hold more than 14%. Germline assignment: CDR1 LNHDA and CDR2 SQIVND (reference sequence). V lost 4 bases and J 0 bases, leaving 19 bases between the germline ends. The CDR3 consists of 19 residues. This material consisted of peripheral blood, taken before any cancer treatment. The chain has TRBV19 and TRBJ1-6; maybe TRBD1 (6 bases). This TCR came from a man aged 40 to 70 with stage I squamous cell lung carcinoma. In DNA, the CDR3 is TGTGCCAGTAGTACTACACCTCGAACAGGGAGCTCCTATAATTCACCCCTCCACTTT. As protein: CASSTTPRTGSSYNSPLHF.